This TCR beta chain is drawn from a study of OX40 agonist ivuxolimab in advanced cancers. For the study at large: The patients received agonistic anti-OX40 (CD134) antibody ivuxolimab. Participants could have had prior anti-PD-1, anti-PD-L1 or anti-CTLA-4 therapy, and approximately 40% had some.

The count of this clone is one. The target antigen is unknown. General observations from the study: In the 0.1-3.0 mg/kg groups, partial responders showed among the lowest expansion. CD8+ T cells showed, on average, more clonal expansion than CD4+ cells.

TCRdb keeps only in-frame clones here, not all; method: immunoSEQ multiplex PCR. The sample includes about 80,000 clones, 90% of them seen just once. This material consisted of CD4+ or CD8+ T cells sorted from blood, taken in a trial of the OX40 agonist ivuxolimab. This TCR was recovered from an adult with an advanced solid tumor such as melanoma, head and neck, liver or kidney cancer.

CDR3 protein: CASSPTSGRVGETQYF. CDR3 nucleotide sequence: TGTGCCAGCAGCCCGACTAGCGGGAGGGTTGGAGAGACCCAGTACTTC. The chain links TRBV5-6 to TRBJ2-5, with 14 bases that match TRBD2. With 4 bases clipped from V and 4 bases from J, the junction kept 6 bases outside the gene matches. CDR1 SGHDT and CDR2 YYEEEE come from the germline V gene. This CDR3 has 16 amino acids.